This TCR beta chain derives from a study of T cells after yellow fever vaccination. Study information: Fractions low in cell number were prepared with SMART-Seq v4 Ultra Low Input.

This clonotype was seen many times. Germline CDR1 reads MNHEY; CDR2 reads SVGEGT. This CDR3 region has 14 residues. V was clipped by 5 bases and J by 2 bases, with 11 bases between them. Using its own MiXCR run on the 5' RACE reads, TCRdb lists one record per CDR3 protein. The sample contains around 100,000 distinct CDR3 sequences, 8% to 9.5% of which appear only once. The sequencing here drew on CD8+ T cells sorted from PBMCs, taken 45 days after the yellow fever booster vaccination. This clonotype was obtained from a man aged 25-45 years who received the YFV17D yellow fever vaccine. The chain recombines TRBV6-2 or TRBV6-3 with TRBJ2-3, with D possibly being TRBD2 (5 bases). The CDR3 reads CASSGSGFTDTQYF. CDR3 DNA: TGTGCCAGCAGTGGATCGGGATTCACAGATACGCAGTATTTT.